This is a list of T cell receptor beta chains from one sample in a study of blood T cells in healthy people across ages. TCRdb reprocessed the 5' RACE reads via MiXCR and lists one record per CDR3 protein. The sample contains about 640,000 distinct CDR3 sequences, about 53% of which appear only once. The sequenced sample consisted of blood. These TCRs come from a man in his sixties in good health. Both conserved end residues are part of each CDR3. The D gene is left open where the match is weak. The listing skips clone size in some rows; elsewhere it reads once, few, many or a size class.

d_call	v_call	clone_size	j_call	cdr3_nt	cdr3_aa
NA	TRBV5-1	NA	TRBJ2-1	TGTGCCAGCAGCTTAGGCGCAGGGTACAATGAGCAGTTCTTC	CASSLGAGYNEQFF
NA	TRBV11-2	NA	TRBJ2-3	TGTGCCAGCAGCCCTAGAGGTACAGGGCAAGATACGCAGTATTTT	CASSPRGTGQDTQYF
TRBD1	TRBV5-1	NA	TRBJ2-6	TGCGCCAGCAGCCTTTCTGGGACAGCCGCTAACGTCCTGACTTTC	CASSLSGTAANVLTF
TRBD2	TRBV29-1	many	TRBJ2-7	TGCAGCGTTGGGGGGCGGGGGGGATACTCCTACGAGCAGTACTTC	CSVGGRGGYSYEQYF
NA	TRBV15	few	TRBJ1-4	TGTGCCACCAGCAGAGTCCGGGACTCCGGGGGGCTGTTTTTT	CATSRVRDSGGLFF
NA	TRBV6-6	NA	TRBJ2-3	TGTGCCAGCAGCCCCACCAAGGCAGGGATGAGCACAGATACGCAGTATTTT	CASSPTKAGMSTDTQYF
NA	TRBV4-2	few	TRBJ1-2	TGTGCCAGCAGCCAAGTGGGGACGGACTATGGCTACACCTTC	CASSQVGTDYGYTF
NA	TRBV6-2/TRBV6-3	NA	TRBJ1-6	TGTGCCAGCAGCCCCAACCTGGACAGCCGCGGTTCACCCCTCCACTTT	CASSPNLDSRGSPLHF
NA	TRBV14	NA	TRBJ2-1	TGTGCCAGCAGCCAAGTTCAGCCCTCTGGGCAGTTCTTC	CASSQVQPSGQFF
NA	TRBV12-3/TRBV12-4	NA	TRBJ2-5	TGTGCCAGCAGAAGATCCGGGAACCAAGAGACCCAGTACTTC	CASRRSGNQETQYF
NA	TRBV20-1	NA	TRBJ1-5	TGCAGTGCTTTGGAAGGGGGTAACGGGAATCAGCCCCAGCATTTT	CSALEGGNGNQPQHF
TRBD2	TRBV6-6	few	TRBJ2-1	TGTGCCAGCAGAAAAATTAGTGGGGGGGAGGGTGAGCAGTTCTTC	CASRKISGGEGEQFF
NA	TRBV27	NA	TRBJ1-2	TGTGCCAGCAGTGTCGGACGGGACACTACTAACTATGGCTACACCTTC	CASSVGRDTTNYGYTF
NA	TRBV9	NA	TRBJ2-5	TGTGCCAGCAGCGTAGGTGGGTTAGTCCAAGAGACCCAGTACTTC	CASSVGGLVQETQYF
TRBD2	TRBV20-1	NA	TRBJ2-5	TGCAGTGCTAGTCGGGGGGGCGTGGAGACCCAGTACTTC	CSASRGGVETQYF
NA	TRBV20-1	NA	TRBJ2-1	TGCAGTGCCAGTCGGGGCAGGTACAATGAGCAGTTCTTC	CSASRGRYNEQFF
NA	TRBV4-1	few	TRBJ2-3	TGCGCCAGCAGCCTAAGGGTAGCCACAGATACGCAGTATTTT	CASSLRVATDTQYF
TRBD1	TRBV5-1	NA	TRBJ1-4	TGCGCCAGCAGCTCATCGGGACAGAATGAAAAACTGTTTTTT	CASSSSGQNEKLFF
NA	TRBV7-2	NA	TRBJ2-5	TGTGCCAGCAGCTTCTCCGGGGCCTCGGAGACCCAGTACTTC	CASSFSGASETQYF
TRBD2	TRBV4-1	NA	TRBJ2-7	TGCGCCAGCAGCCATTTCGGGGGGGCCTACGAGCAGTACTTC	CASSHFGGAYEQYF
NA	TRBV28	NA	TRBJ1-6	TGTGCCAGCAGTGAACCCGGGACAACCGGGCGATCACCCCTCCACTTT	CASSEPGTTGRSPLHF
NA	TRBV7-9	NA	TRBJ2-1	TGTGCCAGCAGCTTATTACAGACAGAAACAAGACTCCAGTTCTTC	CASSLLQTETRLQFF